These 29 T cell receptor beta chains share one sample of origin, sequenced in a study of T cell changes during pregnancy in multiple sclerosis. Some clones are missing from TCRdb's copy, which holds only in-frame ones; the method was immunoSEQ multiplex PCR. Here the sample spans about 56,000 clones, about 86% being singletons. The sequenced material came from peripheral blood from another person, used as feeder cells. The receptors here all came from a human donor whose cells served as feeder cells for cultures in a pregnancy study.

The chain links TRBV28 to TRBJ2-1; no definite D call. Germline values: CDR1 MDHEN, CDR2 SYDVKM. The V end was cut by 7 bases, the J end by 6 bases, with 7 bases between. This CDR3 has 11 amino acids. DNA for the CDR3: TGTGCCAGCATGGTTGTCAATGAGCAGTTCTTC. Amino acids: CASMVVNEQFF. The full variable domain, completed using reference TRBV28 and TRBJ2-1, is DVKVTQSSRYLVKRTGEKVFLECVQDMDHENMFWYRQDPGLGLRLIYFSYDVKMKEKGDIPEGYSVSREKKERFSLILESASTNQTSMYLCASMVVNEQFFGPGTRLTVL.

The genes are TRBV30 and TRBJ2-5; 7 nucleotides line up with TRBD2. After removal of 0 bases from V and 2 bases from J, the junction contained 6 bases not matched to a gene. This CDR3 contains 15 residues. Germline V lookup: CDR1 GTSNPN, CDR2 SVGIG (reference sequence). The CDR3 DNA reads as TGTGCCTGGAGTGTATTCCGGGGGGTACAAGAGACCCAGTACTTC. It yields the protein CAWSVFRGVQETQYF.

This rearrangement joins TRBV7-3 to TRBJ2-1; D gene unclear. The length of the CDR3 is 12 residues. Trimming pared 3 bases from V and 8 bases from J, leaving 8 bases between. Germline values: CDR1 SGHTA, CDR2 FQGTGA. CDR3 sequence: CASSLLGHEQFF. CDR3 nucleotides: TGTGCCAGCAGCTTGCTCGGTCATGAGCAGTTCTTC.

The CDR3 nucleotides are TGTGCCAGCACCCTGACCCGAGGACATTTTGTTGCGCAGTATTTT. As protein: CASTLTRGHFVAQYF. This sequence joins TRBV7-9 and TRBJ2-3, with D possibly TRBD1 on 5 matching bases. Trimming stripped 7 bases from V and 10 bases from J, with 24 bases between. Germline values: CDR1 SEHNR, CDR2 FQNEAQ (reference sequence). The CDR3 length is 15 residues. The full variable domain, rest sourced from reference TRBV7-9 and TRBJ2-3, is DTGVSQNPRHKITKRGQNVTFRCDPISEHNRLYWYRQTLGQGPEFLTYFQNEAQLEKSRLLSDRFSAERPKGSFSTLEIQRTEQGDSAMYLCASTLTRGHFVAQYFGPGTRLTVL.

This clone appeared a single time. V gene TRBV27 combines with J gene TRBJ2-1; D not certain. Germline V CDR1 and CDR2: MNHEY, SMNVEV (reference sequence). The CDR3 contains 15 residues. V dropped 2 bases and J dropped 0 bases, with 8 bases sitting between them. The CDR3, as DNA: TGTGCCAGCAGTTTAGTACCGAGCTCCTACAATGAGCAGTTCTTC. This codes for CASSLVPSSYNEQFF.

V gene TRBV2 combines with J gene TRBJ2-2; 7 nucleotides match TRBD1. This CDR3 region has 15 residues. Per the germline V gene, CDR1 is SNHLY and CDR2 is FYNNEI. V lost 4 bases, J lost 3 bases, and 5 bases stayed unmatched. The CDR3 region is CASSGAGGYTGELFF. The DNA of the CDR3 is TGTGCCAGCAGTGGCGCAGGGGGATACACCGGGGAGCTGTTTTTT.

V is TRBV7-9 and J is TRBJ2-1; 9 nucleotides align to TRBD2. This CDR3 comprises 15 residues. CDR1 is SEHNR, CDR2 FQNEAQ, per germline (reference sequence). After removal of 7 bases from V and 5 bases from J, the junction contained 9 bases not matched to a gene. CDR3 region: CASTEIAGVNNEQFF. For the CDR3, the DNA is TGTGCCAGCACCGAAATAGCGGGAGTTAACAATGAGCAGTTCTTC.

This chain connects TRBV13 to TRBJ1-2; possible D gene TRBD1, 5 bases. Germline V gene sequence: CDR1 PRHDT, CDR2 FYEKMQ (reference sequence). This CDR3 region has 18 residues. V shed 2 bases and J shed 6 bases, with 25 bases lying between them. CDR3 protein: CASSLNSVVGRDLNGYTF. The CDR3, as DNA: TGTGCCAGCAGCTTAAATAGTGTGGTGGGGAGGGACCTCAATGGCTACACCTTC. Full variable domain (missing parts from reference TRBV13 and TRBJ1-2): AAGVIQSPRHLIKEKRETATLKCYPIPRHDTVYWYQQGPGQDPQFLISFYEKMQSDKGSIPDRFSAQQFSDYHSELNMSSLELGDSALYFCASSLNSVVGRDLNGYTFGSGTRLTVV.

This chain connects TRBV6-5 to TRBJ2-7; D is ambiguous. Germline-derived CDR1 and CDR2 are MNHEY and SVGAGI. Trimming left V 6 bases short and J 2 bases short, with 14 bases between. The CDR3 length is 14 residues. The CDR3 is CASRETQHPYEQYF. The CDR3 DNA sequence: TGTGCCAGCAGGGAGACCCAACATCCCTACGAGCAGTACTTC.

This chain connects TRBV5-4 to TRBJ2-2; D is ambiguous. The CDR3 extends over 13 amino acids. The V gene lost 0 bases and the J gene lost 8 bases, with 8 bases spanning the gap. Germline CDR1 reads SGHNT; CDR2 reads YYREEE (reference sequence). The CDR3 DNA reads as TGTGCCAGCAGCTTGGCTCCCGGGGGGGAGCTGTTTTTT. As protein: CASSLAPGGELFF.

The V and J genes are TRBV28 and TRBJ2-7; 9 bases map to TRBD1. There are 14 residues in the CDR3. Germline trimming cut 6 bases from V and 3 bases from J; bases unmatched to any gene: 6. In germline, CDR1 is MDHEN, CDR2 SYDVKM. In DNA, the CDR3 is TGTGCCAGCAGCCTAACAGGGGGCAGCTACGAGCAGTACTTC. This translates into CASSLTGGSYEQYF.

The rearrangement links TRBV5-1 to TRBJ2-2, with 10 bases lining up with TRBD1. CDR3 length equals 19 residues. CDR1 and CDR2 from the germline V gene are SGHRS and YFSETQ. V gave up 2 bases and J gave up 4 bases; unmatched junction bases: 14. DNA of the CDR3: TGCGCCAGCAGCTTACCTCAGACAGGGGGCTGGGTACGCACCGGGGAGCTGTTTTTT. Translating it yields CASSLPQTGGWVRTGELFF.

The CDR3 bases are TGCGCCAGCAGCTGGACAGGGTCGTATGGCTACACCTTC. Translation gives CASSWTGSYGYTF. V and J are TRBV5-1 and TRBJ1-2; 8 bases are shared with TRBD1. V lost 3 bases and J lost 5; bases outside the gene matches: 3. This CDR3 region has 13 residues. Germline assignment: CDR1 SGHRS and CDR2 YFSETQ.

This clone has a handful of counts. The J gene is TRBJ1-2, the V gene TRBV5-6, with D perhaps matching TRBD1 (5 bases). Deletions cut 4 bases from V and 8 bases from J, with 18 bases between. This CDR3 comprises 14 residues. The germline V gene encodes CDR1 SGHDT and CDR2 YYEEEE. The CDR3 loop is CASSRDPKWLGYTF. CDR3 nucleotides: TGTGCCAGCAGCAGGGACCCCAAGTGGCTGGGCTACACCTTC.

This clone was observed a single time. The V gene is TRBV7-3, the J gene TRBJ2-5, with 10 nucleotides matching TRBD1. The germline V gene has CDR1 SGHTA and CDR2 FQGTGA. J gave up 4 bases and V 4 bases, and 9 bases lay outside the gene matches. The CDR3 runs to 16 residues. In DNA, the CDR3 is TGTGCCAGCAGCTCTCTAGGGACAGGGGTGGGAGAGACCCAGTACTTC. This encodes CASSSLGTGVGETQYF.

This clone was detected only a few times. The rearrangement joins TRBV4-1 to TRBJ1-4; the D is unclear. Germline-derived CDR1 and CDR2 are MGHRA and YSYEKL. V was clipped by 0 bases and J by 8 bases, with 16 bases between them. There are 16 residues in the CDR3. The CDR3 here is CASSQEVRGNGEKLFF. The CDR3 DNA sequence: TGCGCCAGCAGCCAAGAGGTCCGGGGTAATGGGGAAAAACTGTTTTTT.

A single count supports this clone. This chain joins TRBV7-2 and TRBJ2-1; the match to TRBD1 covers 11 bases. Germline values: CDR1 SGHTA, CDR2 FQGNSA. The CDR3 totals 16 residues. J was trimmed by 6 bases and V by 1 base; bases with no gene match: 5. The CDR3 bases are TGTGCCAGCAGCTTAGTTTGGACAGGGGGCATCAATGAGCAGTTCTTC. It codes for CASSLVWTGGINEQFF.

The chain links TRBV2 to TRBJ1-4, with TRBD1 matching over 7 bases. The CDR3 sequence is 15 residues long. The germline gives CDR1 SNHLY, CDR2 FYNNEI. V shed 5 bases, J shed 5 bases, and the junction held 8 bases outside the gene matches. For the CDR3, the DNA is TGTGCCAGCAGTCCCCGGACAGGAATAAATGAAAAACTGTTTTTT. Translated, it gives CASSPRTGINEKLFF. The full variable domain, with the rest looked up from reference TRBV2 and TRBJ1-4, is EPEVTQTPSHQVTQMGQEVILRCVPISNHLYFYWYRQILGQKVEFLVSFYNNEISEKSEIFDDQFSVERPDGSNFTLKIRSTKLEDSAMYFCASSPRTGINEKLFFGSGTQLSVL.

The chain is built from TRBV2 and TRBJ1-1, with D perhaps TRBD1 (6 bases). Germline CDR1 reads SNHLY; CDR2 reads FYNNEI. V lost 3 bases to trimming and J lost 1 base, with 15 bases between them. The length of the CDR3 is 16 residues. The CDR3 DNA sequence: TGTGCCAGCAGTGAGGGGGCAGGTCTAAAGAACACTGAAGCTTTCTTT. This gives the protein CASSEGAGLKNTEAFF.

In DNA, the CDR3 is TGTGCCAGTAGTATAGGTAGCATGAACACTGAAGCTTTCTTT. Translated: CASSIGSMNTEAFF. The genes are TRBV19 and TRBJ1-1; D not resolved. The V gene's germline CDR1 is LNHDA and CDR2 SQIVND (reference sequence). This CDR3 is built from 14 residues. Trimming cost V 1 base and J 0 bases, with 6 bases left between them. Filled out from reference TRBV19 and TRBJ1-1, the complete variable domain reads DGGITQSPKYLFRKEGQNVTLSCEQNLNHDAMYWYRQDPGQGLRLIYYSQIVNDFQKGDIAEGYSVSREKKESFPLTVTSAQKNPTAFYLCASSIGSMNTEAFFGQGTRLTVV.

CDR3: CASSNRTSGYNEQFF. The CDR3 coding sequence is TGTGCCAGCAGTAACCGGACTAGCGGCTACAATGAGCAGTTCTTC. The chain links TRBV7-3 to TRBJ2-1, with 10 bases fitting TRBD2. Germline trimming cut 6 bases from V and 3 bases from J; bases unmatched to any gene: 5. Germline CDR1 and CDR2: SGHTA and FQGTGA. The length of the CDR3 is 15 residues. Variable domain in full (rest from reference TRBV7-3 and TRBJ2-1): GAGVSQTPSNKVTEKGKYVELRCDPISGHTALYWYRQSLGQGPEFLIYFQGTGAADDSGLPNDRFFAVRPEGSVSTLKIQRTERGDSAVYLCASSNRTSGYNEQFFGPGTRLTVL.

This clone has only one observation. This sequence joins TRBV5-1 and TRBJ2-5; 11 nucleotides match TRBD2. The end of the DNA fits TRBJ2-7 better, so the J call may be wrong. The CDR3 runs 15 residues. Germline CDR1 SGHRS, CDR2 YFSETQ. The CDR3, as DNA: TGCGCCAGCAGCCAGTTAGCGGGAGGGCCCTACGAGCAGTACTTC. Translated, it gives CASSQLAGGPYEQYF.

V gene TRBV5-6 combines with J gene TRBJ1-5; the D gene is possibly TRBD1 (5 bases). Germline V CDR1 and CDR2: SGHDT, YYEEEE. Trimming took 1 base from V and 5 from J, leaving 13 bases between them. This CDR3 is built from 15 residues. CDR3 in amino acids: CASSLWAREYQPQHF. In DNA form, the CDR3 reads TGTGCCAGCAGCTTGTGGGCCAGGGAATATCAGCCCCAGCATTTT.

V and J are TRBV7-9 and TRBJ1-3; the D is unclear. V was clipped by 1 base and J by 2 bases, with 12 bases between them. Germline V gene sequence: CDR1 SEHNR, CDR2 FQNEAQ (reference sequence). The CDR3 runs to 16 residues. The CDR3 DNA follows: TGTGCCAGCAGCTTAGTTTCTCGGGTCCCTGGAAACACCATATATTTT. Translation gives CASSLVSRVPGNTIYF.

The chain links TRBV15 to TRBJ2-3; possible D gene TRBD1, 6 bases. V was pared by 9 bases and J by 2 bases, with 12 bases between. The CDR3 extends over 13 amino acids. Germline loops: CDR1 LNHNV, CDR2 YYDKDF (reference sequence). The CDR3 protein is CATKGQYTDTQYF. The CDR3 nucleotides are TGTGCCACAAAAGGACAGTACACAGATACGCAGTATTTT.

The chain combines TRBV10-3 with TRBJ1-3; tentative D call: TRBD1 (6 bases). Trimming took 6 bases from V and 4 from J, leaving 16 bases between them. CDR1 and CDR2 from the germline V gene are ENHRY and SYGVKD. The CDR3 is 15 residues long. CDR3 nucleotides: TGTGCCATCAGCGAACAGGGAGGAGCAGGAAACACCATATATTTT. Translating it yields CAISEQGGAGNTIYF.

Here the CDR3 DNA reads TGTGCCAGCAGCTTAATGGGAATGAACACTGAAGCTTTCTTT. Amino acids: CASSLMGMNTEAFF. This sequence joins TRBV7-2 and TRBJ1-1; no reliable D call. Germline CDR1 SGHTA, CDR2 FQGNSA. Trimming took 2 bases from V and 0 from J, leaving 7 bases between them. The CDR3 runs 14 residues.

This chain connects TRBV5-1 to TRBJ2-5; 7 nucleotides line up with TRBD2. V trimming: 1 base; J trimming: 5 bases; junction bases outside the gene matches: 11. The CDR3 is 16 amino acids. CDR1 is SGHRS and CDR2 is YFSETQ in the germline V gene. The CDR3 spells CASSLLGAGVLETQYF. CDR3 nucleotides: TGCGCCAGCAGCTTGCTAGGGGCGGGAGTGCTGGAGACCCAGTACTTC.

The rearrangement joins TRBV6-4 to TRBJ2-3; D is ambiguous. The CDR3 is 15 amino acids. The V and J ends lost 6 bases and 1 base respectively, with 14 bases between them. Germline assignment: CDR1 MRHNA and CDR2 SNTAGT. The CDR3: CASSPTVSGTDTQYF. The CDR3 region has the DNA TGTGCCAGCAGCCCGACTGTTTCCGGCACAGATACGCAGTATTTT.